This T cell receptor (beta chain) was observed in a study of identifying expanded T cells in peripheral blood. The protocol was immunoSEQ multiplex PCR, while the TCRdb copy is restricted to in-frame clones and leaves out a portion. The sample shows about 82,000 clones, about 90% of them seen only once. Germline lookup yields CDR1 SNHLY and CDR2 FYNNEI. This CDR3 has 15 residues. The ends were cut back, 1 base at V and 8 bases at J, with 14 bases in the middle. This receptor was taken from a person between 18 and 75 years old in good health. The chain carries TRBV2 and TRBJ1-4; D is unresolved. Input material: blood. For the CDR3, the DNA is TGTGCCAGCAGTGAAGGGTTTAGGGTAGGCGAAAAACTGTTTTTT. This encodes CASSEGFRVGEKLFF.